This is a list of T cell receptor beta chains from one sample in a study of radiotherapy plus CTLA-4 blockade in lung cancer. Repertoires were generated with immunoSEQ multiplex PCR, while TCRdb's copy carries only in-frame clones and drops some. The data contain 90,000 to 130,000 clones, 81% of them singletons. This specimen consisted of peripheral blood, obtained from a patient treated with radiotherapy plus ipilimumab. All receptors derive from a human donor with non-small cell lung cancer that progressed on radiotherapy plus ipilimumab. Some clones in this sample may be carry-over from other donors' samples. CDR3s include the opening cysteine and the closing phenylalanine or tryptophan. A D gene is named only where the DNA matches it firmly. Where a row states a size, it is once, few, many or the class of an expanded clone; other rows omit it.

J | V | size | D | CDR3 | DNA
TRBJ1-2 | TRBV4-1 | . | . | CASSPDSSTFYGYTF | TGCGCCAGCAGCCCCGACAGTTCCACCTTCTATGGCTACACCTTC
TRBJ1-2 | TRBV5-1 | . | . | CASSLERGGYTF | TGCGCCAGCAGCTTGGAACGGGGTGGCTACACCTTC
TRBJ2-1 | TRBV5-1 | . | TRBD1 | CASSLGDRDNLRQFF | TGCGCCAGCAGCTTGGGGGACAGGGATAATCTCCGGCAGTTCTTC
TRBJ2-5 | TRBV6-5 | . | TRBD2 | CASEGGGGGETQYF | TGTGCCAGCGAGGGAGGCGGGGGGGGAGAGACCCAGTACTTC
TRBJ1-2 | TRBV9 | once | . | CASSVQGTYGYTF | TGTGCCAGCAGCGTTCAGGGTACCTATGGCTACACCTTC
TRBJ2-2 | TRBV7-6 | few | . | CASSLFARGQPLGGELFF | TGTGCCAGCAGCTTATTCGCCCGAGGACAGCCACTGGGGGGGGAGCTGTTTTTT
TRBJ2-4 | TRBV6-6 | . | . | CASSYQDIQYF | TGTGCCAGCAGTTATCAGGACATTCAGTACTTC
TRBJ2-3 | TRBV6-1 | medium-sized | . | CASEYREQDTQYF | TGTGCCAGCGAGTACCGGGAACAAGATACGCAGTATTTT
TRBJ2-3 | TRBV5-1 | . | . | CASSLAIRDTQYF | TGCGCCAGCAGCTTGGCCATCCGAGATACGCAGTATTTT
TRBJ2-7 | TRBV9 | . | . | CASSVDGASYEQYF | TGTGCCAGCAGCGTAGACGGGGCTTCCTACGAGCAGTACTTC
TRBJ1-4 | TRBV5-1 | . | TRBD1 | CASSLTGGDEKLFF | TGCGCCAGCAGCTTAACAGGGGGGGATGAAAAACTGTTTTTT
TRBJ2-7 | TRBV19 | . | . | CASEGSRPYEQYF | TGTGCCAGTGAAGGGTCCCGGCCCTACGAGCAGTACTTC
TRBJ1-2 | TRBV4-3 | . | . | CASSQPGSGYGYTF | TGCGCCAGCAGCCAACCAGGGTCGGGGTATGGCTACACCTTC
TRBJ2-4 | TRBV6-5 | . | . | CASSTRVAKNIQYF | TGTGCCAGCAGTACCAGGGTAGCCAAAAACATTCAGTACTTC
TRBJ2-7 | TRBV4-1 | . | TRBD1 | CASSQGQGDAHEQYF | TGCGCCAGCAGCCAAGGACAGGGAGATGCCCACGAGCAGTACTTC
TRBJ2-5 | TRBV27 | few | . | CASGIQETQYF | TGTGCCAGCGGTATCCAAGAGACCCAGTACTTC
TRBJ1-3 | TRBV19 | . | . | CASSMGGVENTIYF | TGTGCCAGTAGTATGGGAGGGGTCGAAAACACCATATATTTT
TRBJ2-5 | TRBV29-1 | . | . | CSALQGLQETQYF | TGCAGCGCCTTACAAGGGCTTCAAGAGACCCAGTACTTC
TRBJ1-2 | TRBV5-6 | . | . | CASSLRGDVYYGYTF | TGTGCCAGCAGCCTCCGGGGGGATGTGTACTATGGCTACACCTTC
TRBJ1-6 | TRBV18 | once | TRBD1 | CASSSSGQGGNSPLHF | TGTGCCAGCTCATCGTCTGGACAGGGCGGCAATTCACCCCTCCACTTT
TRBJ2-1 | TRBV7-3 | . | TRBD1 | CASSLSPGQGYNEQFF | TGTGCCAGCAGCTTATCTCCGGGACAGGGTTACAATGAGCAGTTCTTC
TRBJ2-7 | TRBV18 | . | . | CASSPVGGGEQYF | TGTGCCAGCTCACCAGTGGGGGGCGGGGAGCAGTACTTC
TRBJ1-2 | TRBV6-1 | . | . | CASSEYRAGGYTF | TGTGCCAGCAGTGAATATAGGGCGGGTGGCTACACCTTC
TRBJ1-5 | TRBV7-9 | . | . | CASSLAQGSSRISNQPQHF | TGTGCCAGCAGCTTAGCGCAGGGGTCTAGTAGGATTAGCAATCAGCCCCAGCATTTT
TRBJ1-2 | TRBV4-2 | . | TRBD1 | CASSQGQGPYGYTF | TGTGCCAGCAGCCAAGGACAGGGGCCCTATGGCTACACCTTC
TRBJ2-7 | TRBV5-4 | . | TRBD2 | CASSIRGGNSYEQYF | TGTGCCAGCAGCATCCGGGGGGGAAACTCCTACGAGCAGTACTTC
TRBJ2-1 | TRBV6-5 | . | TRBD2 | CASRKAGGLNNEQFF | TGTGCCAGCAGGAAAGCGGGGGGGCTTAACAATGAGCAGTTCTTC
TRBJ1-2 | TRBV19 | once | . | CASSIVITRNYGYTF | TGTGCCAGTAGTATAGTAATCACGCGGAACTATGGCTACACCTTC
TRBJ2-7 | TRBV6-6 | . | . | CASSYSGSSYEQYF | TGTGCCAGCAGTTACTCGGGAAGCTCCTACGAGCAGTACTTC
TRBJ1-1 | TRBV18 | . | . | CASSPLWENTEAFF | TGTGCCAGCTCACCACTATGGGAGAACACTGAAGCTTTCTTT
TRBJ2-2 | TRBV4-2 | . | TRBD1 | CASSQTGGRIGELFF | TGTGCCAGCAGCCAAACAGGGGGGAGAATCGGGGAGCTGTTTTTT
TRBJ2-1 | TRBV7-3 | . | . | CASSSREYDEQFF | TGTGCCAGCAGCTCCCGGGAATACGATGAGCAGTTCTTC
TRBJ2-5 | TRBV7-8 | few | . | CASSLKVAQYF | TGTGCCAGCAGCTTAAAGGTCGCCCAGTACTTC
TRBJ2-3 | TRBV19 | . | TRBD1 | CASSLGTERDTQYF | TGTGCCAGTAGCCTCGGGACAGAGCGGGATACGCAGTATTTT
TRBJ1-4 | TRBV28 | . | TRBD1 | CASGDRLNEKLFF | TGTGCCAGCGGGGACAGACTAAATGAAAAACTGTTTTTT
TRBJ2-3 | TRBV5-1 | . | . | CASGAATSTDTQYF | TGCGCCAGTGGGGCGGCCACGAGCACAGATACGCAGTATTTT
TRBJ2-1 | TRBV21-1 | . | . | CASSKGGQGAYNEQFF | TGTGCCAGCAGCAAAGGGGGACAGGGGGCCTACAATGAGCAGTTCTTC
TRBJ1-1 | TRBV5-1 | . | TRBD1 | CASSSRRGTGGADTEAFF | TGCGCCAGCAGCAGTCGACGCGGGACAGGGGGCGCGGACACTGAAGCTTTCTTT
TRBJ2-3 | TRBV18 | . | . | CASSPVTGFTDTQYF | TGTGCCAGCTCACCCGTGACAGGATTCACAGATACGCAGTATTTT
TRBJ2-2 | TRBV5-1 | . | . | CASSLGQGIGELFF | TGCGCCAGCAGCTTGGGGCAGGGGATCGGGGAGCTGTTTTTT
TRBJ1-2 | TRBV5-1 | . | . | CASSLELGGNYGYTF | TGCGCCAGCAGCTTGGAGTTGGGTGGAAACTATGGCTACACCTTC
TRBJ1-1 | TRBV10-3 | . | . | CAISDFSRENTEAFF | TGTGCCATCAGTGACTTCTCCCGTGAGAACACTGAAGCTTTCTTT
TRBJ2-7 | TRBV13 | . | . | CASSYNRDLSYF | TGTGCCAGCAGCTATAACCGGGACTTATCGTACTTC
TRBJ1-3 | TRBV28 | . | TRBD1 | CASSLRGLAGNTIYF | TGTGCCAGCAGTCTCAGGGGGCTAGCTGGAAACACCATATATTTT
TRBJ2-7 | TRBV27 | . | . | CASSFGTTTKSYEQYF | TGTGCCAGCAGTTTCGGAACGACGACAAAATCCTACGAGCAGTACTTC
TRBJ2-7 | TRBV30 | once | . | CAWSTGFRYEQYF | TGTGCCTGGTCCACAGGGTTTAGGTACGAGCAGTACTTC
TRBJ2-7 | TRBV6-5 | . | . | CASSYRTSRRPYEQYF | TGTGCCAGCAGTTACAGGACATCCAGGCGTCCCTACGAGCAGTACTTC
TRBJ1-4 | TRBV5-1 | . | . | CASSQRGGPTNEKLFF | TGCGCCAGCAGCCAGAGGGGGGGGCCAACTAATGAAAAACTGTTTTTT
TRBJ1-2 | TRBV7-2 | . | . | CASGRVGYGYTF | TGTGCCAGCGGTAGGGTCGGGTATGGCTACACCTTC
TRBJ2-2 | TRBV7-3 | . | . | CASRLNQGWNTGELFF | TGTGCCAGCAGATTAAACCAGGGCTGGAACACCGGGGAGCTGTTTTTT
TRBJ2-3 | TRBV15 | . | . | CATSSGPTTDTQYF | TGTGCCACCAGCAGCGGGCCAACCACAGATACGCAGTATTTT
TRBJ1-1 | TRBV11-2 | . | . | CASSLGSGPTEAFF | TGTGCCAGCAGCTTAGGCTCAGGACCCACCGAAGCTTTCTTT
TRBJ2-3 | TRBV6-5 | . | . | CASRLAELPDTQYF | TGTGCCAGCAGGCTTGCGGAGCTTCCAGATACGCAGTATTTT